The 17 T cell receptor beta chains below all came from one sample that was sequenced in a study of T cell responses to AZD1222 COVID-19 vaccine. Generated by immunoSEQ multiplex PCR, the TCRdb table keeps only in-frame clones and is missing some. This table holds 130,000 to 150,000 clones, 85% to 90% found once. This material consisted of peripheral blood, taken on day 0 of AZD1222 vaccination. These receptors all stem from an adult in good health.

This sequence joins TRBV30 and TRBJ1-5; no definite D call. Germline assignment: CDR1 GTSNPN and CDR2 SVGIG (reference sequence). V gave up 3 bases and J gave up 5 bases, with 8 bases separating them. The CDR3 has 12 residues. CDR3 sequence: CAWRAQDQPQHF. DNA for the CDR3: TGTGCCTGGAGGGCCCAAGATCAGCCCCAGCATTTT.

The rearrangement uses TRBV30 and TRBJ2-1; 9 positions agree with TRBD2. The CDR3 is 13 residues long. V was clipped by 4 bases and J by 10 bases; unmatched bases: 8. CDR1 and CDR2 (germline): GTSNPN, SVGIG (reference sequence). The CDR3 sequence is CAWTEAGGREQFF. The CDR3 coding sequence is TGTGCCTGGACCGAGGCGGGGGGGAGAGAGCAGTTCTTC.

V is TRBV27 and J is TRBJ2-7; D possibly corresponds to TRBD1 (6 bases). The germline V gene has CDR1 MNHEY and CDR2 SMNVEV (reference sequence). The CDR3 runs 15 residues. Trimming took off 4 bases at V and 4 bases at J, with 17 bases between the two ends. This CDR3 is CASSYRDTGFYEQYF. CDR3 in DNA: TGTGCCAGCAGTTACCGGGACACCGGGTTTTACGAGCAGTACTTC.

The chain is built from TRBV30 and TRBJ1-2; a possible D gene is TRBD1 (5 bases). This CDR3 contains 13 residues. V lost 3 bases, J lost 6 bases, and 14 bases lay in between. Germline V gives CDR1 GTSNPN, CDR2 SVGIG (reference sequence). The CDR3 region has the DNA TGTGCCTGGAGGACCCGGGACTGGGATGGCTACACCTTC. Protein: CAWRTRDWDGYTF.

The V call is TRBV5-1, the J call TRBJ2-5; D is perhaps TRBD1 (6 bases). This CDR3 has 13 amino acids. V dropped 1 base and J dropped 5 bases, with 9 bases sitting between them. Per germline, CDR1 SGHRS and CDR2 YFSETQ. CDR3 loop: CASSLTTGETQYF. The CDR3 DNA follows: TGCGCCAGCAGCTTGACCACAGGGGAGACCCAGTACTTC.

The chain links TRBV12-5 to TRBJ1-2; D is undetermined. The CDR3 is 16 amino acids. V lost 0 bases and J lost 8, with 19 bases in between. The germline CDR1 and CDR2 sequences are LGHNT and FRNRAP. The CDR3 spells CASGLVVAPPAWGYTF. The CDR3 coding sequence is TGTGCTAGTGGTTTGGTAGTTGCGCCACCCGCATGGGGCTACACCTTC. Combining the CDR3 with reference TRBV12-5 and TRBJ1-2 gives the whole variable domain DARVTQTPRHKVTEMGQEVTMRCQPILGHNTVFWYRQTMMQGLELLAYFRNRAPLDDSGMPKDRFSAEMPDATLATLKIQPSEPRDSAVYFCASGLVVAPPAWGYTFGSGTRLTVV.

This clone occurred once. In nucleotides, the CDR3 is TGTGCCAGCAGCTCAGGACAGGGGACATCCTACGAGCAGTACTTC. Amino acid sequence: CASSSGQGTSYEQYF. This chain links TRBV7-9 with TRBJ2-7; 9 bases map to TRBD1. Unmatched junction bases numbered 5, after V lost 4 bases and J lost 1 base. This CDR3 comprises 15 residues. The germline gives CDR1 SEHNR, CDR2 FQNEAQ (reference sequence).

The chain uses TRBV5-1 and TRBJ1-6, with D possibly matching TRBD1 (5 bases). Germline V gene data show CDR1 as SGHRS and CDR2 as YFSETQ. The CDR3 has 14 amino acids. V dropped 4 bases and J dropped 5 bases, with 10 bases sitting between them. The CDR3 nucleotides read TGCGCCAGCAGCCAGGGTTTCGATAATTCACCCCTCCACTTT. This codes for CASSQGFDNSPLHF. The whole variable domain, filled in from reference TRBV5-1 and TRBJ1-6, reads KAGVTQTPRYLIKTRGQQVTLSCSPISGHRSVSWYQQTPGQGLQFLFEYFSETQRNKGNFPGRFSGRQFSNSRSEMNVSTLELGDSALYLCASSQGFDNSPLHFGNGTRLTVT.

The rearrangement links TRBV7-2 to TRBJ2-7; D is undetermined. The CDR3 sequence is 14 residues long. V was trimmed by 4 bases and J by 4 bases, leaving 14 bases between them. In germline, CDR1 is SGHTA, CDR2 FQGNSA. The CDR3 DNA is TGTGCCAGCAGCTCCCACCGGACGGCTTACGAGCAGTACTTC. Residues: CASSSHRTAYEQYF.

V is TRBV5-1 and J is TRBJ2-7; D is unclear. The germline gives CDR1 SGHRS, CDR2 YFSETQ. The CDR3 is made up of 14 amino acids. Trimming pared 0 bases from V and 4 bases from J, leaving 11 bases between. CDR3 nucleotides: TGCGCCAGCAGCTTGGGGGCCCGCTCGTACGAGCAGTACTTC. This encodes CASSLGARSYEQYF.

This rearrangement joins TRBV3-1 (or the pseudogene TRBV3-2) to TRBJ2-7; 9 bases line up with TRBD1. This CDR3 comprises 14 residues. Germline lookup yields CDR1 LGHDT and CDR2 YNNKEL (reference sequence). Unmatched junction bases numbered 4, after V lost 0 bases and J lost 7 bases. CDR3 region: CASSQDEGQGEQYF. CDR3 DNA sequence: TGTGCCAGCAGCCAAGATGAAGGACAGGGGGAGCAGTACTTC.

The chain recombines TRBV7-9 with TRBJ1-1; no reliable D call. Trimming removed 6 bases at V and 1 base at J, with 9 bases between. The CDR3 runs to 13 residues. Germline CDR1 and CDR2: SEHNR and FQNEAQ (reference sequence). CDR3 sequence: CASRRGPNTEAFF. For the CDR3, the DNA is TGTGCCAGCAGGAGAGGCCCGAACACTGAAGCTTTCTTT.

The rearrangement links TRBV21-1 to TRBJ2-6; the table calls TRBD1, which could not be checked here. TRBV21-1 has pseudogene status. CDR3 length equals 19 residues. The DNA for the CDR3 is TGTGCCAGCAGCAAGGGACAGGGCCCTTCTTACTCTGGGGCCAACGTCCTGACTTTC. Amino acids: CASSKGQGPSYSGANVLTF.

The chain employs TRBV6-5 and TRBJ2-7; D might be TRBD1 or TRBD2, each matching 5 bases. V was shortened by 7 bases and J by 4 bases, with 14 bases between the two germline ends. The CDR3 is 13 residues long. The germline V gene encodes CDR1 MNHEY and CDR2 SVGAGI. The CDR3 bases are TGTGCCAGCATGGGGGATCGCGGTTACGAGCAGTACTTC. It encodes CASMGDRGYEQYF.

This clone has only one observation. The CDR3 reads CASTFGTGGDGYTF. The CDR3 DNA sequence: TGTGCCAGCACCTTCGGGACAGGGGGCGATGGCTACACCTTC. V usage is TRBV28 and J usage is TRBJ1-2; TRBD1 matches 12 bases. The junction had 6 bases not matched to a gene; V was cut back by 7 bases and J by 6 bases. This CDR3 contains 14 residues. Looked up from germline, CDR1 is MDHEN and CDR2 is SYDVKM.

This clone was recorded only once. This sequence joins TRBV5-1 and TRBJ2-7; D is undetermined. Trimming stripped 4 bases from V and 0 bases from J, with 11 bases between. The CDR3 contains 14 residues. CDR1 SGHRS and CDR2 YFSETQ come from the germline V gene. CDR3 DNA: TGCGCCAGCAGCCTATTTTATAACTCCTACGAGCAGTACTTC. Residues: CASSLFYNSYEQYF.

This clone was counted a single time. The V and J genes are TRBV5-1 and TRBJ2-2; D call uncertain. Trimming removed 3 bases at V and 4 bases at J, with 10 bases between. The germline CDR1 and CDR2 sequences are SGHRS and YFSETQ. CDR3 length equals 14 residues. The DNA of the CDR3 is TGCGCCAGCAGCTACTTCCGCGGCACCGGGGAGCTGTTTTTT. Protein: CASSYFRGTGELFF.